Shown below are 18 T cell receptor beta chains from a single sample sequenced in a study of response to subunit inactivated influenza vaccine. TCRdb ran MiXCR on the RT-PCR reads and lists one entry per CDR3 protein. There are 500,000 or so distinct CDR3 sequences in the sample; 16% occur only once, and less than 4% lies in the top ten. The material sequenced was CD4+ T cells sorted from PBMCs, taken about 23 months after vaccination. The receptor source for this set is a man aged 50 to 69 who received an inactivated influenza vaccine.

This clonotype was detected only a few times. The chain's CDR3 is CASSLADLAGGEQFF. The CDR3 DNA reads as TGCGCCAGCAGCTTGGCCGACCTAGCGGGCGGTGAGCAGTTCTTC. The chain is built from TRBV5-1 and TRBJ2-1; 8 nucleotides line up with TRBD2. The V gene end was trimmed by 0 bases and the J gene end by 9 bases; junction bases not matched to a gene: 8. This CDR3 region has 15 residues. Germline V gene lookup returns CDR1 SGHRS and CDR2 YFSETQ. The complete variable domain, with remaining parts taken from reference TRBV5-1 and TRBJ2-1, reads KAGVTQTPRYLIKTRGQQVTLSCSPISGHRSVSWYQQTPGQGLQFLFEYFSETQRNKGNFPGRFSGRQFSNSRSEMNVSTLELGDSALYLCASSLADLAGGEQFFGPGTRLTVL.

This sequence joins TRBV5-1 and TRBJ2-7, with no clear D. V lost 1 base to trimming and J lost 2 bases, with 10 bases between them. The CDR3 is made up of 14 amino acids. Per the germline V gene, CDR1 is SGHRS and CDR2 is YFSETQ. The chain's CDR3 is CASSLFQEPYEQYF. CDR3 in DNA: TGCGCCAGCAGCTTGTTCCAGGAACCCTACGAGCAGTACTTC.

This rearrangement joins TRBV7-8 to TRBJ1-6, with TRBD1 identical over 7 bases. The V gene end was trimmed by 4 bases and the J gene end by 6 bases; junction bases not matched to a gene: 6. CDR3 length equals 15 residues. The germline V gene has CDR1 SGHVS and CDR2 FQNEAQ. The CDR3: CASSSDRVRNSPLHF. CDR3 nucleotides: TGTGCCAGCAGCTCAGACAGGGTTCGTAATTCACCCCTCCACTTT.

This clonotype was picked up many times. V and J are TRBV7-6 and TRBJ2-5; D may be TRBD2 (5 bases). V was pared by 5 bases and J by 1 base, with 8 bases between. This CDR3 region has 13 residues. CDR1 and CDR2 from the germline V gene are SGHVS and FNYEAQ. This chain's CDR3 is CASSPGVQETQYF. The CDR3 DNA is TGTGCCAGCAGCCCCGGGGTCCAAGAGACCCAGTACTTC.

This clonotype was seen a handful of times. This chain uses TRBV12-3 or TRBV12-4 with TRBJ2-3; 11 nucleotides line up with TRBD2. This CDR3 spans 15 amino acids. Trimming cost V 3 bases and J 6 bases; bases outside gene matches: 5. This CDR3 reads CASSFQTSGADTQYF. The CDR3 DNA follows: TGTGCCAGCAGTTTCCAGACTAGCGGGGCGGATACGCAGTATTTT.

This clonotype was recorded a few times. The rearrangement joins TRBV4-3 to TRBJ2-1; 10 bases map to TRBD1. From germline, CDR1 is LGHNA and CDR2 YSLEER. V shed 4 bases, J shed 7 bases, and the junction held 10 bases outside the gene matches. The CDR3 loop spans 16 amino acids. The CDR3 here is CASSLQTGGGNNEQFF. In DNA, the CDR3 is TGCGCCAGCAGCCTACAGACAGGGGGCGGGAATAATGAGCAGTTCTTC.

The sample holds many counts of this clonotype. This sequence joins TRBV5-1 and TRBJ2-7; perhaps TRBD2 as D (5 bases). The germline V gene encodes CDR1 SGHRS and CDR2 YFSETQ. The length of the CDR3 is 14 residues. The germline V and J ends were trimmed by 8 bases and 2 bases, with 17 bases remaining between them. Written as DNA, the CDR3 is TGCGCCAGTAGTGACACCGGGAATCCCTACGAGCAGTACTTC. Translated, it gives CASSDTGNPYEQYF.

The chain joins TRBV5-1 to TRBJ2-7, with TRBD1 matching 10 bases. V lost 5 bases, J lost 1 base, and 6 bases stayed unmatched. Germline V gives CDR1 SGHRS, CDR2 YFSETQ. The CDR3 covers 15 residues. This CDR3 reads CASRPGQGPSYEQYF. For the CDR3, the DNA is TGCGCCAGCAGACCGGGACAGGGGCCTTCCTACGAGCAGTACTTC. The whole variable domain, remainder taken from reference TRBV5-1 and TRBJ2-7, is KAGVTQTPRYLIKTRGQQVTLSCSPISGHRSVSWYQQTPGQGLQFLFEYFSETQRNKGNFPGRFSGRQFSNSRSEMNVSTLELGDSALYLCASRPGQGPSYEQYFGPGTRLTVT.

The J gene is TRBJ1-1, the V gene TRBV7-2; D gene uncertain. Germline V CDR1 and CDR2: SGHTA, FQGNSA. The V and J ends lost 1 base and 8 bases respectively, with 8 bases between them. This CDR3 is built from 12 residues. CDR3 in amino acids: CASSLVGREAFF. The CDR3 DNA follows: TGTGCCAGCAGCTTAGTTGGCAGAGAAGCTTTCTTT.

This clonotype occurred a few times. This CDR3 is CASSITSGGGTDTQYF. As DNA, the CDR3 is TGTGCCAGCAGCATCACTAGCGGGGGGGGGACAGATACGCAGTATTTT. V is TRBV7-2 and J is TRBJ2-3, with 13 bases lining up with TRBD2. CDR3 size: 16 residues. Unmatched junction bases numbered 5, after V lost 5 bases and J lost 3 bases. Germline loops: CDR1 SGHTA, CDR2 FQGNSA.

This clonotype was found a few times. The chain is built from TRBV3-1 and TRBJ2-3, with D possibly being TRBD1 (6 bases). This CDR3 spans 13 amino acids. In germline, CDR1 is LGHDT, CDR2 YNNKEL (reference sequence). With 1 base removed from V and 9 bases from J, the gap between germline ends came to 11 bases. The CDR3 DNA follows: TGTGCCAGCAGCCAAGCCTCCGGGACAACGCAGTATTTT. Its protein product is CASSQASGTTQYF.

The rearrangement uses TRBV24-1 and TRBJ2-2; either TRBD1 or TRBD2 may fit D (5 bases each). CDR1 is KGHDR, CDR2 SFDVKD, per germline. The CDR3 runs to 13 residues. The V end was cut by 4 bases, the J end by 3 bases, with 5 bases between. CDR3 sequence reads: CATSEGDTGELFF. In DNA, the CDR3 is TGTGCCACCAGTGAGGGGGACACCGGGGAGCTGTTTTTT.

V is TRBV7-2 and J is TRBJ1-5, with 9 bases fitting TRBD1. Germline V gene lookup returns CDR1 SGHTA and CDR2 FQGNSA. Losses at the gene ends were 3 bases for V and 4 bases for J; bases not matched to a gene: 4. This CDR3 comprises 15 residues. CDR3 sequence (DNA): TGTGCCAGCAGCTTTGGGACAGGGTTTAATCAGCCCCAGCATTTT. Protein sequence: CASSFGTGFNQPQHF.

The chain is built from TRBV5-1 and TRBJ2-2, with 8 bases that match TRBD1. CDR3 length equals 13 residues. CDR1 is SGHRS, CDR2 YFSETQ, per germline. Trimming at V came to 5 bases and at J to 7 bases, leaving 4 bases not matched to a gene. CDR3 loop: CASRQGDFGELFF. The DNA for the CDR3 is TGCGCCAGCAGACAGGGGGATTTCGGGGAGCTGTTTTTT.

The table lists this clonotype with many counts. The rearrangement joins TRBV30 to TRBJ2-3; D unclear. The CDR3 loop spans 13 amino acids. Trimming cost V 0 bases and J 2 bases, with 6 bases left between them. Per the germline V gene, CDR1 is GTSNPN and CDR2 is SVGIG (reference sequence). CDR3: CAWSVQSTDTQYF. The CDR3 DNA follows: TGTGCCTGGAGTGTACAGTCCACAGATACGCAGTATTTT. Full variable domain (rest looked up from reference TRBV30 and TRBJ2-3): SQTIHQWPATLVQPVGSPLSLECTVEGTSNPNLYWYRQAAGRGLQLLFYSVGIGQISSEVPQNLSASRPQDRQFILSSKKLLLSDSGFYLCAWSVQSTDTQYFGPGTRLTVL.

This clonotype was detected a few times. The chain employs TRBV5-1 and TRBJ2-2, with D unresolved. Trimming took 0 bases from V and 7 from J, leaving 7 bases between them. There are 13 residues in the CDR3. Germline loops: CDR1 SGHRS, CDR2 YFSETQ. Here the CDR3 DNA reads TGCGCCAGCAGCTTGGACACTATCGGGGAGCTGTTTTTT. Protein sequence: CASSLDTIGELFF.

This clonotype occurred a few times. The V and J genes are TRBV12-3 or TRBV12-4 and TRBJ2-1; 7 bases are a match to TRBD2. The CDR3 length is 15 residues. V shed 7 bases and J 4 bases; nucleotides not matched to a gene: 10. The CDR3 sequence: CASNLRPSGYNEQFF. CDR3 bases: TGTGCCAGCAACCTGAGGCCTAGCGGTTACAATGAGCAGTTCTTC.

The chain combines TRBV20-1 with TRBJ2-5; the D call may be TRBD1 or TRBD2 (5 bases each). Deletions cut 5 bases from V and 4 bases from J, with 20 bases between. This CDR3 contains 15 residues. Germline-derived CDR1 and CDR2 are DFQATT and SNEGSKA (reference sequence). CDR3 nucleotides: TGCAGTGCTGACCGAACCGGGACGGCCTCAGAGACCCAGTACTTC. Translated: CSADRTGTASETQYF.